The entry that follows covers one T cell receptor (beta chain) sequence. Its antigen is currently unknown. The data were obtained in a study of CD8 T cells in ankylosing spondylitis. Preparation of TCR beta libraries was done by quantitative 5'-RACE with molecular barcodes. TCRdb independently ran MiXCR on the 5' RACE reads; one entry per CDR3 protein. This table holds 250,000 to 350,000 distinct CDR3 sequences, about 20% found once. Trimming shortened V by 5 bases and J by 0 bases, and 8 bases separated the two germline ends. CDR1 is SGHRS, CDR2 YFSETQ, per germline. The CDR3 consists of 13 residues. Overall study findings and caveats: Prior literature has documented some motif variants in synovial fluid and blood from reactive arthritis. Matched ankylosing spondylitis synovial fluid reportedly contained a significantly enriched population of disease-linked clones. The disease-linked clones had a CD8+ phenotype and low blood frequencies.

The rearrangement links TRBV5-1 to TRBJ1-1; no firm D call. What was sequenced was blood, either unsorted or a sorted T cell fraction (not recorded which). The sequence came from a male donor with ankylosing spondylitis or in good health (not recorded which). CDR3 amino acids: CASREPMNTEAFF. DNA of the CDR3: TGCGCCAGCAGGGAGCCTATGAACACTGAAGCTTTCTTT.